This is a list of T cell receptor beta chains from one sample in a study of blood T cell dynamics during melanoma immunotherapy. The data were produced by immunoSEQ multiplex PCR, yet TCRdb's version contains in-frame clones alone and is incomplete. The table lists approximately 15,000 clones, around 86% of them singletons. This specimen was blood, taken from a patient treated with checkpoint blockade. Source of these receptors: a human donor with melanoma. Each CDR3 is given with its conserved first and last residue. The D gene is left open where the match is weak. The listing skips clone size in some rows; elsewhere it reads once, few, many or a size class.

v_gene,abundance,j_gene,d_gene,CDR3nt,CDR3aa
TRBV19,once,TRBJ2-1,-,TGTGCCAGTAGTATCTGGCAGGGCTCCGGTGAGCAGTTCTTC,CASSIWQGSGEQFF
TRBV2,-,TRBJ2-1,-,TGTGCCAGCAGTTTTTTAGGGAGCTCCTACAATGAGCAGTTCTTC,CASSFLGSSYNEQFF
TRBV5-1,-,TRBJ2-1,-,TGCGCCAGCAGGGATGAGCCAAGCAATGAGCAGTTCTTC,CASRDEPSNEQFF
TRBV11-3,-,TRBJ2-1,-,TGTGCCAGCAGCTTAGGCTACAATGAGCAGTTCTTC,CASSLGYNEQFF
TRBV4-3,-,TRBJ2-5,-,TGCGCCAGCAGCCAAGAAATCGGGGCAGGTCAAGAGACCCAGTACTTC,CASSQEIGAGQETQYF
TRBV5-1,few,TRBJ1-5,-,TGCGCCAGCAGCTTGTGGGGCCTACCAAAGGAGCCCCAGCATTTT,CASSLWGLPKEPQHF
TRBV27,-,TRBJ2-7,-,TGTGCCAGCAGTTTATCCCCGGGACCCCGGTCAGGGGAGCAGTACTTC,CASSLSPGPRSGEQYF
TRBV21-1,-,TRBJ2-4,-,TGTGCCAGCAGGCCAGGGCCTGCCGTAGCCAAAAACATTCAGTACTTC,CASRPGPAVAKNIQYF
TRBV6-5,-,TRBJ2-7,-,TGTGCCAGCAGTCTTCAGGGTCTTAGCGAGCAGTACTTC,CASSLQGLSEQYF
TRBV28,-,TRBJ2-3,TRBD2,TGTGCCAGCAGTTTATTGGCGGGAGGGACAGATACGCAGTATTTT,CASSLLAGGTDTQYF
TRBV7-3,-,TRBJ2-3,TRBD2,TGTGCCAGCAGCTTAACTGGGTCTAGCGGGACGCCAGATACGCAGTATTTT,CASSLTGSSGTPDTQYF
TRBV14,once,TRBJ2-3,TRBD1,TGTGCCAGCAGACGGACAGGTGGGGTCGGTACGCAGTATTTT,CASRRTGGVGTQYF